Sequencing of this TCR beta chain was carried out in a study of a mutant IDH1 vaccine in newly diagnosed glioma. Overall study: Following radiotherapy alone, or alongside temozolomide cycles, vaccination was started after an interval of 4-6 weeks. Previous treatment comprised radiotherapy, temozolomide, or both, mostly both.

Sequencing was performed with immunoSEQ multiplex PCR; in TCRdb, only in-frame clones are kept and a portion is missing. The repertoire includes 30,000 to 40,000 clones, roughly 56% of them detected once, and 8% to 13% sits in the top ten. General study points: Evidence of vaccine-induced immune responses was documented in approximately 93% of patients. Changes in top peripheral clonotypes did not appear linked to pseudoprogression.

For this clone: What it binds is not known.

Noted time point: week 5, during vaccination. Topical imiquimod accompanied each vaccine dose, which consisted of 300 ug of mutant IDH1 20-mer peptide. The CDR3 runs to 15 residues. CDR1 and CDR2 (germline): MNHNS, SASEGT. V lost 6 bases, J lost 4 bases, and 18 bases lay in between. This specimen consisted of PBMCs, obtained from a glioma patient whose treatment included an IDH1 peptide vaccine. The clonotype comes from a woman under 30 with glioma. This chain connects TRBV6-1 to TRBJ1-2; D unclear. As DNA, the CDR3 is TGTGCCAGCAGGGCCGGGAGGCAGGATCCCTATGGCTACACCTTC. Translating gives CASRAGRQDPYGYTF.